This T cell receptor (beta chain) was observed in a study of human T cells and chemical hapten exposure. Looking at the study overall: Readings were taken at 6 days from patch tests that had applied 0.01% DPC to the upper back. Whole-study results and caveats: Patch test score showed a positive correlation with PT1 expanded TCR counts.

TCRdb fed the RACE reads into MiXCR, producing one record per CDR3 protein. The sample records 270,000 or so distinct CDR3 sequences, approximately 7.5% being singletons. Trimming left V 3 bases short and J 4 bases short, with 28 bases between. The CDR3 loop spans 20 amino acids. Germline assignment: CDR1 MDHEN and CDR2 SYDVKM. Time point described: pre-sensitization, week 0. Treatment in this sample: therapeutic diphenylcyclopropenone sensitization with weekly scalp DPC. There are a few counts of this clonotype. Its target is not known. This receptor was obtained from a man younger than 35 with alopecia areata. Some clones in this sample may be carry-over from other donors' samples. The rearrangement joins TRBV28 to TRBJ1-5; D is perhaps TRBD1 (6 bases). The sequencing here drew on whole blood, taken in connection with sensitization to the hapten diphenylcyclopropenone (DPC). This CDR3 is CASSFFGLRGRRLKNQPQHF. DNA for the CDR3: TGTGCCAGCAGTTTTTTTGGATTGCGGGGGCGCCGATTGAAAAATCAGCCCCAGCATTTT.